These 14 T cell receptor beta chains originate from one sample sequenced in a study of cytomegalovirus exposure and HLA in healthy donors. PCR used 60 Vbeta primers and 13 Jbeta primers. Sequencing was performed with immunoSEQ multiplex PCR; in TCRdb, only in-frame clones are kept and a portion is missing. In the table there are 270,000 or so clones, approximately 90% of which are singletons. Sequenced input: PBMCs. Receptor source: a man in his forties or fifties in good health and CMV-seropositive.

The chain links TRBV4-2 to TRBJ2-7, with D tentatively TRBD1 (6 bases). Germline V CDR1 and CDR2: LGHNA, YNFKEQ. The V gene lost 1 base and the J gene lost 2 bases, with 12 bases spanning the gap. This CDR3 spans 15 amino acids. CDR3 region: CASSQADSSTYEQYF. CDR3 nucleotides: TGTGCCAGCAGCCAAGCGGACAGTTCCACCTACGAGCAGTACTTC.

V is TRBV2 and J is TRBJ2-5, with 8 bases lining up with TRBD2. Trimming removed 6 bases from V and 5 bases from J; junction bases left unmatched: 8. Germline V gene data show CDR1 as SNHLY and CDR2 as FYNNEI. The CDR3 has 14 amino acids. The CDR3 is CASRISGSWETQYF. CDR3 coding DNA: TGTGCCAGCAGGATCAGCGGGAGCTGGGAGACCCAGTACTTC.

This clone turned up a few times. This sequence joins TRBV5-1 and TRBJ1-1; D unclear. Trimming stripped 3 bases from V and 1 base from J, with 7 bases between. The CDR3 runs to 13 residues. CDR1 is SGHRS, CDR2 YFSETQ, per germline. The CDR3: CASSSRPNTEAFF. CDR3 in DNA: TGCGCCAGCAGCTCTAGACCGAACACTGAAGCTTTCTTT. Full variable domain (missing parts from reference TRBV5-1 and TRBJ1-1): KAGVTQTPRYLIKTRGQQVTLSCSPISGHRSVSWYQQTPGQGLQFLFEYFSETQRNKGNFPGRFSGRQFSNSRSEMNVSTLELGDSALYLCASSSRPNTEAFFGQGTRLTVV.

The chain employs TRBV27 and TRBJ1-2; 7 bases map to TRBD1. Looked up from germline, CDR1 is MNHEY and CDR2 is SMNVEV (reference sequence). J gave up 7 bases and V 3 bases, and 5 bases lay outside the gene matches. CDR3 size: 13 residues. CDR3 protein: CASSFKGAGGYTF. For the CDR3, the DNA is TGTGCCAGCAGTTTTAAGGGGGCCGGTGGCTACACCTTC.

The J gene is TRBJ2-1, the V gene TRBV7-2; TRBD2 matches 12 bases. This CDR3 has 17 amino acids. The V gene end was trimmed by 1 base and the J gene end by 8 bases; junction bases not matched to a gene: 9. Germline loops: CDR1 SGHTA, CDR2 FQGNSA. This CDR3 reads CASSLGLLAGGSDEQFF. For the CDR3, the DNA is TGTGCCAGCAGCTTAGGTCTTCTAGCGGGAGGGTCAGATGAGCAGTTCTTC.

Only a few counts were recorded for this clone. Other DNA sequences in the sample encode the same CDR3. The J gene is TRBJ1-1, the V gene TRBV20-1; D unclear. This CDR3 is 11 amino acids long. CDR1 and CDR2 from the germline V gene are DFQATT and SNEGSKA (reference sequence). Trimming left V 6 bases short and J 1 base short, with 6 bases between. CDR3 residues: CSARQNTEAFF. Here the CDR3 DNA reads TGCAGTGCCAGACAGAACACTGAAGCTTTCTTT.

The chain links TRBV5-6 to TRBJ1-2; D gene unclear. CDR1 is SGHDT, CDR2 YYEEEE, per germline. There are 12 residues in the CDR3. With 4 bases removed from V and 9 bases from J, the gap between germline ends came to 13 bases. CDR3 sequence: CASSRGEASYTF. The CDR3 DNA is TGTGCCAGCAGCCGCGGAGAGGCAAGCTACACCTTC. Based on the CDR3 plus reference TRBV5-6 and TRBJ1-2, the full variable domain is DAGVTQSPTHLIKTRGQQVTLRCSPKSGHDTVSWYQQALGQGPQFIFQYYEEEERQRGNFPDRFSGHQFPNYSSELNVNALLLGDSALYLCASSRGEASYTFGSGTRLTVV.

The chain recombines TRBV7-6 with TRBJ2-1; TRBD2 aligns across 7 bases. Unmatched junction bases numbered 6, after V lost 1 base and J lost 0 bases. Germline CDR1 SGHVS, CDR2 FNYEAQ. CDR3 length equals 17 residues. In DNA form, the CDR3 reads TGTGCCAGCAGCTTAGTTATCCGCGGGAGCTCCTACAATGAGCAGTTCTTC. Translating it yields CASSLVIRGSSYNEQFF.

This rearrangement joins TRBV7-9 to TRBJ2-7, with 7 nucleotides matching TRBD1. J was trimmed by 3 bases and V by 2 bases; bases with no gene match: 13. Germline V gene data show CDR1 as SEHNR and CDR2 as FQNEAQ (reference sequence). CDR3 length: 17 amino acids. For the CDR3, the DNA is TGTGCCAGCAGCTTAATGGGTTTACAGGGGCCGGGCTACGAGCAGTACTTC. Translated: CASSLMGLQGPGYEQYF.

This sequence joins TRBV28 and TRBJ2-6, with TRBD2 as a possible D gene (6 bases). The CDR3 is made up of 14 amino acids. V was shortened by 6 bases and J by 4 bases, with 10 bases between the two germline ends. Germline-derived CDR1 and CDR2 are MDHEN and SYDVKM. CDR3 nucleotides: TGTGCCAGCAGGACCGGGGGAGGGGCCAACGTCCTGACTTTC. As protein: CASRTGGGANVLTF.

V and J are TRBV2 and TRBJ1-5; tentatively, D is TRBD1 (5 bases). Trimming shortened V by 4 bases and J by 9 bases, and 13 bases separated the two germline ends. The CDR3 has 13 amino acids. Per germline, CDR1 SNHLY and CDR2 FYNNEI. The CDR3 loop is CASSGRVRVPQHF. CDR3 DNA sequence: TGTGCCAGCAGTGGCAGGGTCCGGGTGCCCCAGCATTTT.

In its sample, this clone was seen once. The genes are TRBV7-2 and TRBJ2-1; possible D gene TRBD2, 5 bases. V dropped 1 base and J dropped 10 bases, with 14 bases sitting between them. The CDR3 totals 14 residues. Germline V gene lookup returns CDR1 SGHTA and CDR2 FQGNSA. CDR3 loop: CASSLVRSTGEQFF. CDR3 DNA: TGTGCCAGCAGCTTAGTGCGATCTACGGGGGAGCAGTTCTTC.

This chain joins TRBV27 and TRBJ1-5; no clear D gene. CDR3 length: 13 residues. Trimming left V 6 bases short and J 6 bases short, with 12 bases between. CDR1 and CDR2 (germline): MNHEY, SMNVEV (reference sequence). The CDR3 sequence is CASRLASGQPQHF. The CDR3 coding sequence is TGTGCCAGCAGGTTGGCATCAGGTCAGCCCCAGCATTTT.

The chain carries TRBV11-2 and TRBJ2-1; a weak D match, TRBD2 (6 bases). V gave up 1 base and J gave up 9 bases, with 13 bases separating them. This CDR3 contains 14 residues. In germline, CDR1 is SGHAT, CDR2 FQNNGV. The chain's CDR3 is CASSLVAPEGEQFF. CDR3 DNA sequence: TGTGCCAGCAGCTTAGTAGCCCCGGAGGGTGAGCAGTTCTTC.